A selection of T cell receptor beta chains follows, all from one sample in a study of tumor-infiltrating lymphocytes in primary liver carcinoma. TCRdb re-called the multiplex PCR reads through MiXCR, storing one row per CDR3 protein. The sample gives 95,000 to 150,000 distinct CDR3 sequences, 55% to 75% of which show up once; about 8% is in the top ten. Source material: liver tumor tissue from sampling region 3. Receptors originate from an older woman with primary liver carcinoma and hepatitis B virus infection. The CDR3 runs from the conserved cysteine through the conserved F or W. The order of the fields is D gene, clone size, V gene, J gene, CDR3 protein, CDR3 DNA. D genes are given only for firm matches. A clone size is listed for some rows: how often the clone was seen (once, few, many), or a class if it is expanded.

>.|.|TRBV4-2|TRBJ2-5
CASCQGGVAETQYF
TGTGCCAGCTGTCAAGGGGGAGTAGCAGAGACCCAGTACTTC
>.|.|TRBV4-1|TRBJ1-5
CASSPTVSSNPPQHF
TGCGCCAGCAGTCCGACAGTATCTAGCAATCCGCCCCAGCATTTT
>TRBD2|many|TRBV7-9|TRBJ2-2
CASRGLAGGAGELFF
TGTGCCAGCAGGGGACTAGCGGGAGGTGCAGGGGAGCTGTTTTTT
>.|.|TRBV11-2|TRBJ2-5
CASSLESKGTQNF
TGTGCCAGCAGCCTAGAATCCAAGGGGACCCAGAACTTT
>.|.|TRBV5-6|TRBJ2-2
CASSTILQGNTGELPF
TGTGCCAGCAGCACAATATTACAGGGAAACACCGGGGAGCTGCCTTTT
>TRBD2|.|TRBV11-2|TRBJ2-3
CASSSAGGGSPTDTQYF
TGTGCTAGCAGCTCCGCGGGTGGCGGGAGCCCCACAGATACGCAGTATTTT
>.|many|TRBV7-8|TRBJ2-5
CASSLSRTVLQASQYF
TGTGCCAGCAGCTTAAGCCGGACAGTCCTCCAAGCGTCCCAGTACTTC
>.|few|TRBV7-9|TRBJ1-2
CASTGTGYGGYTF
TGTGCCAGCACCGGAACAGGGTACGGTGGCTACACCTTC
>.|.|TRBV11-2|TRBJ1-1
CASSSLIQTGGTMITEAFF
TGCGCCAGCAGCTCCTTAATTCAGACGGGGGGGACCATGATCACTGAAGCTTTCTTT
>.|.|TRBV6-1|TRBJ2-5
CASTLTSGTRYF
TGCGCCAGCACTCTCACGTCGGGGACCCGGTACTTC
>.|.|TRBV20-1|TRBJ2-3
CSAPFGGGGTDTQYF
TGCAGTGCTCCCTTTGGGGGAGGTGGGACAGATACGCAGTATTTT
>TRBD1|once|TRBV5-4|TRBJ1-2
CTSSQPTGGVYGYTF
TGTACGAGCAGCCAACCCACAGGGGGGGTCTATGGCTACACCTTC
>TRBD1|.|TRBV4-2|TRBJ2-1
CASSQGDSRVHNEQFF
TGTGCCAGCAGCCAAGGGGACAGCAGGGTTCACAATGAGCAGTTCTTC
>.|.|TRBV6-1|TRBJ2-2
CASRAGLEDAGELFF
TGTGCCAGCAGAGCAGGGCTGGAGGACGCCGGGGAGCTGTTTTTT